The T cell receptor beta chain under discussion was sequenced for a study of cytomegalovirus exposure and HLA in healthy donors. With 60 Vbeta and 13 Jbeta primers, the PCR was carried out. Profiling relied on immunoSEQ multiplex PCR, and the TCRdb table lists in-frame clones only, not all of them. This table holds some 130,000 clones, approximately 80% found once. There are 15 residues in the CDR3. V was clipped by 5 bases and J by 7 bases, with 15 bases between them. From germline, CDR1 is SGHTA and CDR2 FQGNSA. V gene TRBV7-2 combines with J gene TRBJ1-6, with a weak D call TRBD1 (5 bases). Specimen: PBMCs. The source of this sequence is a male donor in good health and CMV-seropositive. CDR3 bases: TGTGCCAGCAGCACACATCGGGGGTGGAATTCACCCCTCCACTTT. Amino acid sequence: CASSTHRGWNSPLHF.